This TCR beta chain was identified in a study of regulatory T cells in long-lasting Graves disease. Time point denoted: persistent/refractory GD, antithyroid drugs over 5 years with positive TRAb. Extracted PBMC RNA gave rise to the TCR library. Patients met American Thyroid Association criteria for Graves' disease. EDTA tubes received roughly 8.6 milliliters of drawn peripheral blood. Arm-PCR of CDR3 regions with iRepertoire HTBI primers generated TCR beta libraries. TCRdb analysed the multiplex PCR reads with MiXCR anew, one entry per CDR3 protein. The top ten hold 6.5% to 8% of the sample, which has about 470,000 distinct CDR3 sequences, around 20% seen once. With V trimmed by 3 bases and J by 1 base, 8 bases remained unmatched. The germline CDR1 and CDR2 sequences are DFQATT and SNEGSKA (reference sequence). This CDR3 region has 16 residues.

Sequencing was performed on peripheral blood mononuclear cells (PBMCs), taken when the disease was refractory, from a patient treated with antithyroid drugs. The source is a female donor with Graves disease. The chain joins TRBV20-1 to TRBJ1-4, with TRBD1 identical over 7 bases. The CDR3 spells CSARTDRFETNEKLFF. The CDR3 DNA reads TGCAGTGCTAGGACGGACAGGTTCGAAACTAATGAAAAACTGTTTTTT.